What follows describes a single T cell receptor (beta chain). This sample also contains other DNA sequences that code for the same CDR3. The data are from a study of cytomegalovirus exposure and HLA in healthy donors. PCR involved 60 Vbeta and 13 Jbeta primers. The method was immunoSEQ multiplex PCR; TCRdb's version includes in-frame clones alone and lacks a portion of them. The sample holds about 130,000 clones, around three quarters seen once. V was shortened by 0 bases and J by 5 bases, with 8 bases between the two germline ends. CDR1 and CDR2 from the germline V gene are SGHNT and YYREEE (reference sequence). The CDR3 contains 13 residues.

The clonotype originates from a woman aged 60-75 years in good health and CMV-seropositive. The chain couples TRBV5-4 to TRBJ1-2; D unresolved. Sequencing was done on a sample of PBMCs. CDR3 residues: CASSLAGNYGYTF. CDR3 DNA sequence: TGTGCCAGCAGCTTGGCCGGGAATTATGGCTACACCTTC.